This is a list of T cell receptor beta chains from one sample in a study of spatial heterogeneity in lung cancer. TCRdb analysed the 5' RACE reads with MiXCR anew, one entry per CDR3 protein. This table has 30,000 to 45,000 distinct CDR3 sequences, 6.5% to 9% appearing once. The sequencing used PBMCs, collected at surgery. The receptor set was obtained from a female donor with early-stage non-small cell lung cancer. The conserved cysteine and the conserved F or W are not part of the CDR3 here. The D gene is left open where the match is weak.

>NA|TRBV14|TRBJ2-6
ASSQDMGSGANVLT
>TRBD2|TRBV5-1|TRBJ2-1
ASSAGTSGYNEQF
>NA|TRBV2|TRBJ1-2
ASSLTRNYGYT
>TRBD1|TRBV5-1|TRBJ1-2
ASSVGTVYGYT
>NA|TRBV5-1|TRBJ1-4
ASSLGLTANEKLF
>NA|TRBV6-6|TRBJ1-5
ANSRETYSNQPQH
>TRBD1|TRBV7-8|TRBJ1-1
ASSLAGLGQAF
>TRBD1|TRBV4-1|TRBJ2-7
ASSHPRDRISYEQY
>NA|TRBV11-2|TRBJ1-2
ASSRPGPMNSNYGYT
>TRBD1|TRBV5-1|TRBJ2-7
ASSVIAGGENEQY
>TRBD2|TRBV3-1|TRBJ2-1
ASSQGLAGEQF
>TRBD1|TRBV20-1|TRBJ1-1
SARVGQGARNTEAF
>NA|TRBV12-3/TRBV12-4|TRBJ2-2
ASTGRDFNTGELF
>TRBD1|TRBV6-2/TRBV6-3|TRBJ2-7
ASSQTGATYEQY
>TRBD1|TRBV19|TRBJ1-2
ATLGQAYYGYT
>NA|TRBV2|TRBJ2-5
ASSENRDQETQY
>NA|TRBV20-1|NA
SVNRDPTDTQH
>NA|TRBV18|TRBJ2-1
ASSSSSYNEQF
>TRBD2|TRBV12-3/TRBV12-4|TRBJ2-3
ASSFIAGGPGDTQY
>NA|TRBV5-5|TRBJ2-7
ASSLGGGYSYEQY
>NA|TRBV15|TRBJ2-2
ATSRGLLNTGELF
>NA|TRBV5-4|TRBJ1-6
ASSFGSSYNSPLH
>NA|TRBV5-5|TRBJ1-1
ASSPGHLNTEAF